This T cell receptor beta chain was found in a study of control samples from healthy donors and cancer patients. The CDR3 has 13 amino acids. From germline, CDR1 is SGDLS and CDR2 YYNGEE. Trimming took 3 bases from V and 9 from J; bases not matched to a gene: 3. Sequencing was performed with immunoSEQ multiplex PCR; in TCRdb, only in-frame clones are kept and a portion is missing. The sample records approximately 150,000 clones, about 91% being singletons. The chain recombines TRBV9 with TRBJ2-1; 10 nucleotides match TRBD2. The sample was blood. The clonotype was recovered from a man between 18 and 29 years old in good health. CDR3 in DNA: TGTGCCAGCAGCGACGGGACTAGCGCTGAGCAGTTCTTC. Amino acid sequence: CASSDGTSAEQFF.